This T cell receptor beta chain originates from a study of blood T cells in healthy people across ages. Study-level points and caveats: Donor CMV infection status was unknown, possibly confounding age-related changes in expanded clonotypes.

Remarks on this clonotype: The target antigen is unknown.

This CDR3 has 14 amino acids. The germline V gene encodes CDR1 SGHRS and CDR2 YFSETQ. V was pared by 4 bases and J by 5 bases, with 15 bases between. The authors ran a second PCR of roughly 6 to 12 cycles using a sample-barcoded 5' primer and a J-beta primer mix. Sequencing yielded, for each sample, at least 3 million paired-end reads carrying CDR3. In TCRdb, the 5' RACE reads were re-called with MiXCR into one record per CDR3 protein. Here the sample spans more than 900,000 distinct CDR3 sequences, about 25% being singletons. This sample was also put to use in a study of T cells of mothers and their children.

This TCR was recovered from a girl aged 2 to 10 in good health. Specimen: blood. The rearrangement joins TRBV5-1 to TRBJ2-5; the D gene is possibly TRBD1 (5 bases). CDR3 amino acids: CASSRIQERETQYF. CDR3 nucleotides: TGCGCCAGCAGCCGTATACAGGAGAGGGAGACCCAGTACTTC. Full variable domain (remainder filled in from reference TRBV5-1 and TRBJ2-5): KAGVTQTPRYLIKTRGQQVTLSCSPISGHRSVSWYQQTPGQGLQFLFEYFSETQRNKGNFPGRFSGRQFSNSRSEMNVSTLELGDSALYLCASSRIQERETQYFGPGTRLLVL.